This TCR beta chain was recovered during a study of shared clonotypes between healthy human individuals. Between the trimmed V and J ends, which lost 1 base and 3 bases, there was a span of 10 bases. Germline CDR1 reads SGHDN; CDR2 reads FVKESK. CDR3 size: 15 residues. Researchers partitioned CD4+ cells into CD45RA+ naive and CD45RA-negative memory subsets. The assay was immunoSEQ multiplex PCR, and TCRdb's table has in-frame clones only and misses some. The sample records about 2.3 million clones, 85% to 95% being singletons. The TCR was taken from a man aged 18 to 29 in good health. Some clones in this sample may be carry-over from other donors' samples. Sequenced sample: naive CD4+ T cells from PBMCs. The subset denotes: CD45RA+ positively selected. The genes are TRBV14 and TRBJ1-3; no firm D call. For the CDR3, the DNA is TGTGCCAGCAGCCAAGCCCCGGGGATTGGAAACACCATATATTTT. It is translated as CASSQAPGIGNTIYF.